These T cell receptor beta chains were read from a single sample in a study of shared clonotypes between healthy human individuals. Using immunoSEQ multiplex PCR, the repertoire was profiled, and TCRdb retains in-frame clones only, with some absent. The sample lists almost 700,000 clones; around 90% were seen once. The sample was naive CD8+ T cells sorted from blood. These receptors all come from a man younger than 45 in good health. Each CDR3 is given with its conserved first and last residue. The order of the fields is V gene, D gene, J gene, CDR3 length, CDR3 DNA, CDR3 protein. The D gene is left open where the match is weak.

v_call: TRBV7-3; d_call: .; j_call: TRBJ1-2; cdr3_length: 15; cdr3_nt: TGTGCCAGCAGCTTATCAGCGGAGGCCCCCTATGGCTACACCTTC; cdr3_aa: CASSLSAEAPYGYTF
v_call: TRBV4-1; d_call: .; j_call: TRBJ2-5; cdr3_length: 20; cdr3_nt: TGCGCCAGCAGCCAAGAGAGAGGTGAGGGGGTTTTCCCCGTCCAAGAGACCCAGTACTTC; cdr3_aa: CASSQERGEGVFPVQETQYF
v_call: TRBV27; d_call: .; j_call: TRBJ2-1; cdr3_length: 14; cdr3_nt: TGTGCCACCTCGGTCGGGGGGCCCTACAATGAGCAGTTCTTC; cdr3_aa: CATSVGGPYNEQFF
v_call: TRBV7-7; d_call: .; j_call: TRBJ2-7; cdr3_length: 13; cdr3_nt: TGTGCCAGCAGCCAAGGGCAGAGCTACGAGCAGTACTTC; cdr3_aa: CASSQGQSYEQYF
v_call: TRBV11-2; d_call: .; j_call: TRBJ2-7; cdr3_length: 15; cdr3_nt: TGTGCCAGCAGCTTTTTGGGACTTCTTCACTACGAGCAGTACTTC; cdr3_aa: CASSFLGLLHYEQYF
v_call: TRBV7-9; d_call: .; j_call: TRBJ2-7; cdr3_length: 15; cdr3_nt: TGTGCCAGCAGCGACACCACTAGCCCCATCGACGAGCAGTACTTC; cdr3_aa: CASSDTTSPIDEQYF
v_call: TRBV7-2; d_call: TRBD2; j_call: TRBJ2-1; cdr3_length: 14; cdr3_nt: TGTGCCAGCAGAAGACTAGCGGGAGCAAATGAGCAGTTCTTC; cdr3_aa: CASRRLAGANEQFF
v_call: TRBV2; d_call: .; j_call: TRBJ2-2; cdr3_length: 12; cdr3_nt: TGTGCCAGCAGCGGGAACACCGGGGAGCTGTTTTTT; cdr3_aa: CASSGNTGELFF
v_call: TRBV6-5; d_call: .; j_call: TRBJ1-4; cdr3_length: 13; cdr3_nt: TGTGCCAGCAGCCAAGGATCCAGGGCGGAACTGTTTTTT; cdr3_aa: CASSQGSRAELFF
v_call: TRBV11-2; d_call: .; j_call: TRBJ1-5; cdr3_length: 13; cdr3_nt: TGTGCCAGCAGCGCCGACCGGGACGCTCCCCAGCATTTT; cdr3_aa: CASSADRDAPQHF
v_call: TRBV19; d_call: TRBD1; j_call: TRBJ2-2; cdr3_length: 18; cdr3_nt: TGTGCCAGTAGTATAGGTTTAGGACAGGGACAAATGGTCGGGGAGCTGTTTTTT; cdr3_aa: CASSIGLGQGQMVGELFF
v_call: TRBV6-1; d_call: .; j_call: TRBJ2-7; cdr3_length: 12; cdr3_nt: TGTGCCAGCAAGTGGCGGAATTACGAGCAGTACTTC; cdr3_aa: CASKWRNYEQYF
v_call: TRBV29-1; d_call: TRBD2; j_call: TRBJ2-1; cdr3_length: 14; cdr3_nt: TGCAGCGTTGATGGCGGGAGGGCCCAGGATGAGCAGTTCTTC; cdr3_aa: CSVDGGRAQDEQFF